This T cell receptor beta chain was found in a study of OX40 agonist ivuxolimab in advanced cancers. Study-wide context: A diagnosis of hepatocellular carcinoma, melanoma, renal cell or head and neck cancer was present in dose-escalation patients.

The germline V gene has CDR1 SGHRS and CDR2 YFSETQ. V dropped 2 bases and J dropped 0 bases, with 10 bases sitting between them. CDR3 size: 15 residues. Only in-frame clones appear in the TCRdb table, and some are missing; sequencing was by immunoSEQ multiplex PCR. The data show approximately 82,000 clones, roughly 81% seen once. Study conclusions and caveats: Antigen specificity of clonally expanded peripheral T cells was not established.

Enrollment shut out patients with autoimmune disease history or systemic immunosuppression. As regards this clone: What it binds is unknown.

The chain combines TRBV5-1 with TRBJ2-3; a weak D match, TRBD2 (6 bases). This TCR derives from an adult with an advanced solid tumor such as melanoma, head and neck, liver or kidney cancer. Sequenced here: CD4+ or CD8+ T cells sorted from blood, sampled in a trial of the OX40 agonist ivuxolimab. The CDR3 sequence: CASSFEGTSTDTQYF. Here the CDR3 DNA reads TGCGCCAGCAGCTTTGAGGGGACTAGCACAGATACGCAGTATTTT.